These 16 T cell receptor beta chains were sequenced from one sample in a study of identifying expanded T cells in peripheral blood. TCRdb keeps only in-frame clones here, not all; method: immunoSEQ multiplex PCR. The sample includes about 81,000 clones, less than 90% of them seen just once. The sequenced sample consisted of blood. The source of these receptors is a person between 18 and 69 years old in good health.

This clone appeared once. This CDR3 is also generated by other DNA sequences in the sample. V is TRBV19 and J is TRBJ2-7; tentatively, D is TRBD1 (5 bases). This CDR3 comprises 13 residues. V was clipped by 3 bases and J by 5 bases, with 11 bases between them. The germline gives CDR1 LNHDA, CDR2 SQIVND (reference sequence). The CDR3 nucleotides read TGTGCCAGTAGTATCACCACAGGTAACGAGCAGTACTTC. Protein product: CASSITTGNEQYF.

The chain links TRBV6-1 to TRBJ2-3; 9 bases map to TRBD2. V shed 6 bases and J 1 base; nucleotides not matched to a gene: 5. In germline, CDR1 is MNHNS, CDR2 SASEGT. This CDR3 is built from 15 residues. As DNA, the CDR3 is TGTGCCAGCAGATGGACTAGCGATGGCACAGATACGCAGTATTTT. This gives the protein CASRWTSDGTDTQYF.

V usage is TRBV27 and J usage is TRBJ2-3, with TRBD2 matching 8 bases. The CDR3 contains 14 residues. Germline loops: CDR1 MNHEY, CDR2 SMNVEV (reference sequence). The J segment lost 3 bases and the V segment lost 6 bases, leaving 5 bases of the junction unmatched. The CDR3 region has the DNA TGTGCCAGCAGCGGACTAGCTCTAACAGATACGCAGTATTTT. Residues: CASSGLALTDTQYF.

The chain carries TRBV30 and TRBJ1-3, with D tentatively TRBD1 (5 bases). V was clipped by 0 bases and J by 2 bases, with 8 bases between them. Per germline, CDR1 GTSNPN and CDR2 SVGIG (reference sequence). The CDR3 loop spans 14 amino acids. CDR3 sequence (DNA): TGTGCCTGGAGTGTAGCCAGGGCTGGAAACACCATATATTTT. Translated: CAWSVARAGNTIYF.

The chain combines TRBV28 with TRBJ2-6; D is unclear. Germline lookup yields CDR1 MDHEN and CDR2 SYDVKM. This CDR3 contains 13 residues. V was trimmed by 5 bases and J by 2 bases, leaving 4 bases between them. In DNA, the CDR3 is TGTGCCAGCAGTAGTGCTGGGGCCAACGTCCTGACTTTC. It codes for CASSSAGANVLTF.

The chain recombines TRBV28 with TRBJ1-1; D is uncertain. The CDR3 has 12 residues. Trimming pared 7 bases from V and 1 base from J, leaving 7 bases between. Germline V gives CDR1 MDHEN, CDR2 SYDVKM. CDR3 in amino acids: CASTAANTEAFF. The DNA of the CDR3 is TGTGCCAGCACGGCGGCGAACACTGAAGCTTTCTTT.

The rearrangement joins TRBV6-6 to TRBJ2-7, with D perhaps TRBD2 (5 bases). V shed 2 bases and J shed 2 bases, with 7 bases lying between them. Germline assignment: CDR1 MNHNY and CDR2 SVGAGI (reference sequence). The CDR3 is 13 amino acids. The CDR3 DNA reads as TGTGCCAGCAGTTACGGGAGTCCCTACGAGCAGTACTTC. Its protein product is CASSYGSPYEQYF.

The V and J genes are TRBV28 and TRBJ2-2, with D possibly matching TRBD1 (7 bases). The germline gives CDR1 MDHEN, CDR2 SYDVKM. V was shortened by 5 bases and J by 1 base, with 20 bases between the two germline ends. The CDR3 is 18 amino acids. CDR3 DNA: TGTGCCAGCAGTGACGAACCTCAGGGGGAGGTGAACACCGGGGAGCTGTTTTTT. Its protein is CASSDEPQGEVNTGELFF.

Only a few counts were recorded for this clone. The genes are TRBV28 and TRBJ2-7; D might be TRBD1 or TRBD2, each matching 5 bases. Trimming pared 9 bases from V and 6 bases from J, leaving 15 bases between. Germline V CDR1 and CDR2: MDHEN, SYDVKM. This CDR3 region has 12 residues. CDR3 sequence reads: CASRRVGGEQYF. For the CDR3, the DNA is TGTGCCAGTCGACGGGTTGGGGGCGAGCAGTACTTC.

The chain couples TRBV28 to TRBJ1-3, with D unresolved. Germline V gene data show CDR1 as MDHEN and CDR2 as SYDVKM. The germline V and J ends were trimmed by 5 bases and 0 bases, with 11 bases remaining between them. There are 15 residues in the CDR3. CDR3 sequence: CASSGDFSSGNTIYF. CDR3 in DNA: TGTGCCAGCAGTGGAGACTTTAGCTCTGGAAACACCATATATTTT.

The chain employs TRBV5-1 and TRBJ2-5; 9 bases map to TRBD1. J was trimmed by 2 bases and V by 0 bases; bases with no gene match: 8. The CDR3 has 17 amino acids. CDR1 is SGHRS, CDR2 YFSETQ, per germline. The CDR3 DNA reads TGCGCCAGCAGCTTGGACCCCGGGACAGGGAGGCAAGAGACCCAGTACTTC. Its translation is CASSLDPGTGRQETQYF.

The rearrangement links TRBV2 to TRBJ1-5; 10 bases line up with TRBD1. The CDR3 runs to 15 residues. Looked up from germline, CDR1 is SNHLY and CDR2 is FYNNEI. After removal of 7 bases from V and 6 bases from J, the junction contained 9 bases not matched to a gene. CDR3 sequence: CASTRDRGGGQPQHF. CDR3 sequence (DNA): TGTGCCAGCACCCGGGACAGGGGAGGAGGTCAGCCCCAGCATTTT.

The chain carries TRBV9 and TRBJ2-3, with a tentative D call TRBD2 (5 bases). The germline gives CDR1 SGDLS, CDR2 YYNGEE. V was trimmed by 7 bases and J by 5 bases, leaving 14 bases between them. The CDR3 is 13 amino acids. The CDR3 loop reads CASPEGARDTQYF. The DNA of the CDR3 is TGTGCCAGCCCCGAGGGAGCCAGAGATACGCAGTATTTT.

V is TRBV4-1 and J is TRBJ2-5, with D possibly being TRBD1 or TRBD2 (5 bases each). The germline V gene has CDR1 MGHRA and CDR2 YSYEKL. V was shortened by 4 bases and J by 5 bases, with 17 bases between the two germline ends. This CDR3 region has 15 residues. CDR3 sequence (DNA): TGCGCCAGCAGCCTCCGGGACGGAAATAGGGAGACCCAGTACTTC. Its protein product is CASSLRDGNRETQYF.

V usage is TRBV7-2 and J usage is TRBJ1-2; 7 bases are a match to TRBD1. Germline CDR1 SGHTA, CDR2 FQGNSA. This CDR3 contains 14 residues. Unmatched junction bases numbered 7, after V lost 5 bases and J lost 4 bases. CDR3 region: CASSPPGQPYGYTF. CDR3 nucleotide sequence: TGTGCCAGCAGCCCTCCGGGACAGCCCTATGGCTACACCTTC. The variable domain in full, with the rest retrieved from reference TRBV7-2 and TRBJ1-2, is GAGVSQSPSNKVTEKGKDVELRCDPISGHTALYWYRQSLGQGLEFLIYFQGNSAPDKSGLPSDRFSAERTGGSVSTLTIQRTQQEDSAVYLCASSPPGQPYGYTFGSGTRLTVV.

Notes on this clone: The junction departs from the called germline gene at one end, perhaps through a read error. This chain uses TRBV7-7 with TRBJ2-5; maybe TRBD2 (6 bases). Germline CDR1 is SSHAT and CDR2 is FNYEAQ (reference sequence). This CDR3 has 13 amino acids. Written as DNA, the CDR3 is TGTGCTAGCAGCTTGGGGGGCCAAGAGACCCAGTACTTC. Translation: CASSLGGQETQYF.